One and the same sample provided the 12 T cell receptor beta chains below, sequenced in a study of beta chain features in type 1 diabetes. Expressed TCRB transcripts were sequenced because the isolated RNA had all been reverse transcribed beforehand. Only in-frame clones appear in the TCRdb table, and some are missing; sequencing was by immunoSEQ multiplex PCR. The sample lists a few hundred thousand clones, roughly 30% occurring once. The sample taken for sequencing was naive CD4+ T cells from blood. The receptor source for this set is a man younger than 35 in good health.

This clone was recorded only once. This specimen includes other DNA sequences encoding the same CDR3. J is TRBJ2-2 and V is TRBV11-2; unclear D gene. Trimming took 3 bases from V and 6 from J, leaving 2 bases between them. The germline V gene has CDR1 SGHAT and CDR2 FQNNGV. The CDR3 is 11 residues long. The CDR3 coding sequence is TGTGCCAGCAGCTTGTCCGGGGAGCTGTTTTTT. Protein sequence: CASSLSGELFF.

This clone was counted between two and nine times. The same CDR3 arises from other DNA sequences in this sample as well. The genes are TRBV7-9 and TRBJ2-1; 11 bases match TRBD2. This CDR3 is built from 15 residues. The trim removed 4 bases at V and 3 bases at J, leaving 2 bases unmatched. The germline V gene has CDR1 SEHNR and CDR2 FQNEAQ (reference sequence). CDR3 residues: CASSSGTSGYNEQFF. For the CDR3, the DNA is TGTGCCAGCAGCTCCGGGACTAGCGGCTACAATGAGCAGTTCTTC.

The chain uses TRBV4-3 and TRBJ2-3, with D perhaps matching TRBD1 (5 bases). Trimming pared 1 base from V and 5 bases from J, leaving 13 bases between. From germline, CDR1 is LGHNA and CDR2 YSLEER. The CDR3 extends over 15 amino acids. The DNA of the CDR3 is TGCGCCAGCAGCCAAGGAGGACATCCCCAAGATACGCAGTATTTT. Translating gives CASSQGGHPQDTQYF.

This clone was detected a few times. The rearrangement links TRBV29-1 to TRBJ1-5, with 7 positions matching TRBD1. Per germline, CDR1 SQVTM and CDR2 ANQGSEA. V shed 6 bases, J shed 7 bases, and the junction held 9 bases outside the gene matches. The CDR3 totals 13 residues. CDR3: CSVRGQPGQPQHF. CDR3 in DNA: TGCAGCGTCCGGGGACAGCCGGGGCAGCCCCAGCATTTT.

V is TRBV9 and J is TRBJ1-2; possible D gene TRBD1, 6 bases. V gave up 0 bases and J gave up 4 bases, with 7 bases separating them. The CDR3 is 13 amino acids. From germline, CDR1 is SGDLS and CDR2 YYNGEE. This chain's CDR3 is CASSVGRGYGYTF. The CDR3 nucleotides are TGTGCCAGCAGCGTAGGCAGGGGCTATGGCTACACCTTC.

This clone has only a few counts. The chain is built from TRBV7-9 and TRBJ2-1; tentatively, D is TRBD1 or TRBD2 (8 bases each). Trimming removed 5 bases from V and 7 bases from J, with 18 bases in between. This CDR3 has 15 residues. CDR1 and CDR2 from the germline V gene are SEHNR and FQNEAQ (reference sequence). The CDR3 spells CASSPGGGRLNEQFF. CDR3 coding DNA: TGTGCCAGCAGCCCAGGGGGCGGGAGGCTTAATGAGCAGTTCTTC.

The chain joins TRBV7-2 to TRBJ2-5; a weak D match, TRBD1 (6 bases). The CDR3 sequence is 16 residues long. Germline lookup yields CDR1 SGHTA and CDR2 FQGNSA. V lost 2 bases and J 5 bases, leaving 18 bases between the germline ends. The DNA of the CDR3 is TGTGCCAGCAGCTTATCGGCAGGGGCCCCAAGGGAGACCCAGTACTTC. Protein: CASSLSAGAPRETQYF.

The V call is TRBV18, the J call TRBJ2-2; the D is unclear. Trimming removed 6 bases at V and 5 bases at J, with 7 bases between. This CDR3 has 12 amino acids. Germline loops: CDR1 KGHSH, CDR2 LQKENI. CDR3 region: CASSTGTGELFF. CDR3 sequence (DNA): TGTGCCAGCTCTACTGGTACCGGGGAGCTGTTTTTT.

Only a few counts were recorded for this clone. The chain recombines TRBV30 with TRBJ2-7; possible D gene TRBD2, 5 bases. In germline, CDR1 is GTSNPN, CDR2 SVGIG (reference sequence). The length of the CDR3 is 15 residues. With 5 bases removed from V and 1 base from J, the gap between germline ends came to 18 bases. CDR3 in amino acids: CAWGGRGRYSYEQYF. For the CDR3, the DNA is TGTGCCTGGGGAGGTCGAGGCAGGTATTCCTACGAGCAGTACTTC.

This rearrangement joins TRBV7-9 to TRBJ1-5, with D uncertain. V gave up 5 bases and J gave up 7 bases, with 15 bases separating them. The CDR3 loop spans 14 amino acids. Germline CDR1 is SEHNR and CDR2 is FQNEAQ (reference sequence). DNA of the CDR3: TGTGCCAGCAGCCCCGGGCAAATCGGGCAGCCCCAGCATTTT. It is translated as CASSPGQIGQPQHF. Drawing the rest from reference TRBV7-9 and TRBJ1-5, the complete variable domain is DTGVSQNPRHKITKRGQNVTFRCDPISEHNRLYWYRQTLGQGPEFLTYFQNEAQLEKSRLLSDRFSAERPKGSFSTLEIQRTEQGDSAMYLCASSPGQIGQPQHFGDGTRLSIL.

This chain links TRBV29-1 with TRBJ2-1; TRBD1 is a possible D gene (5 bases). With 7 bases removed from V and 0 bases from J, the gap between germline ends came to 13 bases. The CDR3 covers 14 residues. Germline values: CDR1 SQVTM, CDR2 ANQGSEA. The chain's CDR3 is CSAMQGLSYNEQFF. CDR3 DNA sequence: TGCAGCGCCATGCAGGGTCTCTCCTACAATGAGCAGTTCTTC.

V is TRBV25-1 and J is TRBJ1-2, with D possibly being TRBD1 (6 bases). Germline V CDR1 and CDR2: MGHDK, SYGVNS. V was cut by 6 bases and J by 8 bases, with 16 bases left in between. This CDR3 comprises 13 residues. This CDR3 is CASSGTGSWGYTF. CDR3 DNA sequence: TGTGCCAGCAGCGGTACAGGGTCTTGGGGCTACACCTTC.